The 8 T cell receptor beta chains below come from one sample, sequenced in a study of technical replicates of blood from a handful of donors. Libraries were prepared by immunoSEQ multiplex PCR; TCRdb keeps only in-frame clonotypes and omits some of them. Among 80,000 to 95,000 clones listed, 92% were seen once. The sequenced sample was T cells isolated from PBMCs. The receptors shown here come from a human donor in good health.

This CDR3 is CASSLLPYEQYF. CDR3 bases: TGTGCCAGCAGCCTTCTCCCCTACGAGCAGTACTTC. The chain links TRBV7-9 to TRBJ2-7; D not certain. The CDR3 sequence is 12 residues long. Germline V lookup: CDR1 SEHNR, CDR2 FQNEAQ (reference sequence). Trimming pared 5 bases from V and 2 bases from J, leaving 7 bases between. Using reference TRBV7-9 and TRBJ2-7 for the parts outside the CDR3, the full variable domain is DTGVSQNPRHKITKRGQNVTFRCDPISEHNRLYWYRQTLGQGPEFLTYFQNEAQLEKSRLLSDRFSAERPKGSFSTLEIQRTEQGDSAMYLCASSLLPYEQYFGPGTRLTVT.

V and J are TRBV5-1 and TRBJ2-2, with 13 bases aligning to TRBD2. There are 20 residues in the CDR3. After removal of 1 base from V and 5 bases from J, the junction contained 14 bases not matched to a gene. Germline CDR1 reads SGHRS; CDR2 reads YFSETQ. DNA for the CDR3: TGCGCCAGCAGCTTGCCACACCAGGGACTAGCGGGATCGAGTACCGGGGAGCTGTTTTTT. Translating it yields CASSLPHQGLAGSSTGELFF.

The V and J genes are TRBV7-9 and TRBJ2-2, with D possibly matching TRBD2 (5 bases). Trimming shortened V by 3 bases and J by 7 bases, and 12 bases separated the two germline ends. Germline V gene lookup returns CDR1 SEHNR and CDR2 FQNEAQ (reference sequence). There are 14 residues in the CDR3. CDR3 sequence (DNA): TGTGCCAGCAGCTTTCGTGCGGGTAACGGGGAGCTGTTTTTT. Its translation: CASSFRAGNGELFF.

CDR3 nucleotide sequence: TGTGCCAGCAGTCCCCATTTCTACGAGCAGTACTTC. Its protein product is CASSPHFYEQYF. The chain joins TRBV27 to TRBJ2-7; unclear D gene. Germline assignment: CDR1 MNHEY and CDR2 SMNVEV (reference sequence). V was pared by 5 bases and J by 3 bases, with 8 bases between. The CDR3 has 12 amino acids.

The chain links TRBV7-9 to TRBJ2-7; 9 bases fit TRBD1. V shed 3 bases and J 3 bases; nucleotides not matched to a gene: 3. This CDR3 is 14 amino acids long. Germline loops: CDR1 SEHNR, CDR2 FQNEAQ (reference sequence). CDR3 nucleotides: TGTGCCAGCAGCTTCCGGGACAGGGACTACGAGCAGTACTTC. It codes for CASSFRDRDYEQYF. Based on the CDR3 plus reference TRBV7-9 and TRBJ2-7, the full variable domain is DTGVSQNPRHKITKRGQNVTFRCDPISEHNRLYWYRQTLGQGPEFLTYFQNEAQLEKSRLLSDRFSAERPKGSFSTLEIQRTEQGDSAMYLCASSFRDRDYEQYFGPGTRLTVT.

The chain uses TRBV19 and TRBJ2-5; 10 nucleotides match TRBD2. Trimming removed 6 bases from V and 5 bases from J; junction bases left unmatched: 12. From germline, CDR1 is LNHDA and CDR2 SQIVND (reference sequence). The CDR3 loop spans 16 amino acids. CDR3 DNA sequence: TGTGCCAGTAGCTCTGTTCGAGCGGGGGGGCTGGAGACCCAGTACTTC. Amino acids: CASSSVRAGGLETQYF. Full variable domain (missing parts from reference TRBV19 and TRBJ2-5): DGGITQSPKYLFRKEGQNVTLSCEQNLNHDAMYWYRQDPGQGLRLIYYSQIVNDFQKGDIAEGYSVSREKKESFPLTVTSAQKNPTAFYLCASSSVRAGGLETQYFGPGTRLLVL.

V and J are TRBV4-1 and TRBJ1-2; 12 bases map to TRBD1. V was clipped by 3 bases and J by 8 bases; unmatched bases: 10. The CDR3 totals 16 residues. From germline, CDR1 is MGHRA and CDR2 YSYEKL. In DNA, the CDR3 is TGCGCCAGCAGCCAGGGCCGGGACAGGGGGCGCGGGGGCTACACCTTC. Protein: CASSQGRDRGRGGYTF.

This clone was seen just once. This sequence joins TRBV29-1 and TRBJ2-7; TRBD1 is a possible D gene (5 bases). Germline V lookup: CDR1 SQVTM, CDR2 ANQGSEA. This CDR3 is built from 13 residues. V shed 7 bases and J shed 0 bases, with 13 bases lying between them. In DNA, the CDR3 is TGCAGCGCCCGGACACCCATCTCCTACGAGCAGTACTTC. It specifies CSARTPISYEQYF.